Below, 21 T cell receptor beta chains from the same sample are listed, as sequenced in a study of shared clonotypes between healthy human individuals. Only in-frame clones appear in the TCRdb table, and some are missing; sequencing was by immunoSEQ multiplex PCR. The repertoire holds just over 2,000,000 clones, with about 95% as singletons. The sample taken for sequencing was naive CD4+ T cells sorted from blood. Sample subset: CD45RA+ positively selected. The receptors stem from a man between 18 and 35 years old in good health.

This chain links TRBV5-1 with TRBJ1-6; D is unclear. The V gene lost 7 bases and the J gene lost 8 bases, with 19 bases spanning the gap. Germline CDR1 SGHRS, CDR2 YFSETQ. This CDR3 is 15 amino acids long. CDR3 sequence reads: CASGSGSGGDSPLHF. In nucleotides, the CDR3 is TGCGCCAGCGGTTCGGGTTCTGGCGGGGATTCACCCCTCCACTTT. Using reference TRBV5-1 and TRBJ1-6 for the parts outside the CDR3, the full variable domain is KAGVTQTPRYLIKTRGQQVTLSCSPISGHRSVSWYQQTPGQGLQFLFEYFSETQRNKGNFPGRFSGRQFSNSRSEMNVSTLELGDSALYLCASGSGSGGDSPLHFGNGTRLTVT.

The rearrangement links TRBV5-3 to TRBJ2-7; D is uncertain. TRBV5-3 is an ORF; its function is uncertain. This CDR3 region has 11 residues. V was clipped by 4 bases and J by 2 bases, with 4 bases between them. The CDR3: CARSVTYEQYF. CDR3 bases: TGTGCCAGAAGCGTGACCTACGAGCAGTACTTC.

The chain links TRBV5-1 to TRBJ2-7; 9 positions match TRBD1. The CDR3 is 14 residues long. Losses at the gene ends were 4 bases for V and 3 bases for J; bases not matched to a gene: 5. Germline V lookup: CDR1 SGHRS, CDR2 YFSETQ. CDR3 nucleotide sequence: TGCGCCAGCAGCCGTTCGACAGGGGGCTACGAGCAGTACTTC. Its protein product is CASSRSTGGYEQYF.

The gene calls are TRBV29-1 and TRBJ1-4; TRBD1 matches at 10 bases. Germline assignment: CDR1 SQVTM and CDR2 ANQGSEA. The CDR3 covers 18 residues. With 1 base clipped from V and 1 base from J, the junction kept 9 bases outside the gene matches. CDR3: CSVEVDRGWYRTNEKLFF. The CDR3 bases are TGCAGCGTTGAAGTGGACAGGGGGTGGTATAGAACTAATGAAAAACTGTTTTTT.

The CDR3 DNA reads TGTGCCAGCAGTTACTCTCAACTACGAGGGTCCCTCCACTTT. Translation gives CASSYSQLRGSLHF. This chain joins TRBV6-6 and TRBJ1-6, with no clear D. This CDR3 is built from 14 residues. Germline V lookup: CDR1 MNHNY, CDR2 SVGAGI (reference sequence). With 0 bases removed from V and 14 bases from J, the gap between germline ends came to 14 bases.

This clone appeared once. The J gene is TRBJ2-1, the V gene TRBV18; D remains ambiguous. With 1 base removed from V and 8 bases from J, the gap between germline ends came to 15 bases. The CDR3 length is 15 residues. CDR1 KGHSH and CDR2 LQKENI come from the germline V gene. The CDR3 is CASSPQGLLPDEQFF. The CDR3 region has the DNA TGTGCCAGCTCACCACAAGGGCTCCTGCCCGATGAGCAGTTCTTC.

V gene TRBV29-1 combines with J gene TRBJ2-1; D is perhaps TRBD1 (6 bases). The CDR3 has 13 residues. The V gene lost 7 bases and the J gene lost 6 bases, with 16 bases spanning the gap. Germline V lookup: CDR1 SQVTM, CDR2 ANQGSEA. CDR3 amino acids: CSAHRDSGNEQFF. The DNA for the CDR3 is TGCAGCGCCCACAGGGATTCTGGCAATGAGCAGTTCTTC.

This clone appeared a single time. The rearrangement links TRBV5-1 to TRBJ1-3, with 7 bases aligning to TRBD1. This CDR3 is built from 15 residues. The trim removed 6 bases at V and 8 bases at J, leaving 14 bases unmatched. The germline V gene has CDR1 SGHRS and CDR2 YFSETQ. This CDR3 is CASTLQGTRGDTIYF. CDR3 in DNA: TGCGCCAGCACTTTACAGGGGACCCGAGGTGACACCATATATTTT.

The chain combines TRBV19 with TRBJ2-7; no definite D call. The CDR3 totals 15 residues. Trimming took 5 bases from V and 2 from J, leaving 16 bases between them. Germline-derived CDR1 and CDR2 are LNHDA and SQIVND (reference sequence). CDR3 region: CASSAGRTVTYEQYF. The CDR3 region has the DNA TGTGCCAGTAGTGCCGGGCGAACAGTAACCTACGAGCAGTACTTC.

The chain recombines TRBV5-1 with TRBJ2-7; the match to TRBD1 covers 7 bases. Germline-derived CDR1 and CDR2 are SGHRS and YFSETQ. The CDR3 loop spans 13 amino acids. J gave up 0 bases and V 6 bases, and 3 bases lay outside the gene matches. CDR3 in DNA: TGCGCCAGCATGACAGGGAGCTCCTACGAGCAGTACTTC. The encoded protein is CASMTGSSYEQYF.

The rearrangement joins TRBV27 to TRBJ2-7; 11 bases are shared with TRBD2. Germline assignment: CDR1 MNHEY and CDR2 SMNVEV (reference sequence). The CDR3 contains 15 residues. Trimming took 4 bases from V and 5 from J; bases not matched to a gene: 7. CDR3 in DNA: TGTGCCAGCAGTTCCCTTAGCGGGGGGGCCAACGAGCAGTACTTC. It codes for CASSSLSGGANEQYF.

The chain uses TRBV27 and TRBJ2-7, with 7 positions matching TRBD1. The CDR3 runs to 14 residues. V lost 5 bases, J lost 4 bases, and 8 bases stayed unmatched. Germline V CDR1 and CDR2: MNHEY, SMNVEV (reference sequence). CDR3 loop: CASSQLTGSYEQYF. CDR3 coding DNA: TGTGCCAGCAGTCAATTGACAGGGTCTTACGAGCAGTACTTC.

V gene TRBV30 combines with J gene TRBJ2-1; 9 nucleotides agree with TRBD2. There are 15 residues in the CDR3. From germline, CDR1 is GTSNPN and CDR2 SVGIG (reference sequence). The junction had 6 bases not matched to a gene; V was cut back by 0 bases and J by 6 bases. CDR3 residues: CAWSVSGTSSNEQFF. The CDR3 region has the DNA TGTGCCTGGAGTGTATCCGGGACTAGCAGCAATGAGCAGTTCTTC.

CDR3 bases: TGTGCCATCAGTGACGGTGTCAGCTCTGGAAACACCATATATTTT. Translation gives CAISDGVSSGNTIYF. The chain carries TRBV10-3 and TRBJ1-3; no definite D call. The CDR3 sequence is 15 residues long. CDR1 and CDR2 (germline): ENHRY, SYGVKD. V was clipped by 3 bases and J by 0 bases, with 9 bases between them.

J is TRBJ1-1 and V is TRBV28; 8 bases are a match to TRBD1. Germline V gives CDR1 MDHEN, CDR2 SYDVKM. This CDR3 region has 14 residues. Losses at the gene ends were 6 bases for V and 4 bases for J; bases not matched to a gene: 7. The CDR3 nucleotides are TGTGCCAGCAGGATCCAGGGGGCAGGCACTGAAGCTTTCTTT. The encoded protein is CASRIQGAGTEAFF.

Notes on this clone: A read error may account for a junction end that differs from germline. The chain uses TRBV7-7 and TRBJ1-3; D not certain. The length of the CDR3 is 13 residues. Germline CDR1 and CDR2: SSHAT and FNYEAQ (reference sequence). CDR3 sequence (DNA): TGTGCTAGCAGCTTAGCGGACGGAAACACCATATATTTT. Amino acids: CASSLADGNTIYF. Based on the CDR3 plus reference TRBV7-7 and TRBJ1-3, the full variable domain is GAGVSQSPRYKVTKRGQDVTLRCDPISSHATLYWYQQALGQGPEFLTYFNYEAQPDKSGLPSDRFSAERPEGSISTLTIQRTEQRDSAMYRCASSLADGNTIYFGEGSWLTVV.

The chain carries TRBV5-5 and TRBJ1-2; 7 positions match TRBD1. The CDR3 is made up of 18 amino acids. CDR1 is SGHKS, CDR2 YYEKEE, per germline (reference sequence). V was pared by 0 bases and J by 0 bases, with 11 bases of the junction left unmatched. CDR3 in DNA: TGTGCCAGCAGCTTGGCCCCGCAGACAGGGATGGCTAACTATGGCTACACCTTC. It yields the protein CASSLAPQTGMANYGYTF.

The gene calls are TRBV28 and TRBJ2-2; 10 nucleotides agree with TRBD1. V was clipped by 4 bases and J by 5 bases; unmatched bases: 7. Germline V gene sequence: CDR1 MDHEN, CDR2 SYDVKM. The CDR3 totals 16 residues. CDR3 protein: CASSSPGQGHTGELFF. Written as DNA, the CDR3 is TGTGCCAGCAGTTCGCCGGGACAGGGGCATACCGGGGAGCTGTTTTTT.

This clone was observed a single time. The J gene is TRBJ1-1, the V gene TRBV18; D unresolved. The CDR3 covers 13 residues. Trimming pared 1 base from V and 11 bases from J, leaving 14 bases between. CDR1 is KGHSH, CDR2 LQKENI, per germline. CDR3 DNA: TGTGCCAGCTCACCACGGGTGAGTACGGAGGCTTTCTTT. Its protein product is CASSPRVSTEAFF.

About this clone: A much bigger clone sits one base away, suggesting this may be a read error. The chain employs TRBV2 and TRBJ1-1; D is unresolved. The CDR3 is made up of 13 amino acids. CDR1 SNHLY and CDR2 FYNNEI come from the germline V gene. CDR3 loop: CANSVGLNTEAFF. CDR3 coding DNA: TGTGCCAACAGTGTAGGTCTGAACACTGAAGCTTTCTTT.

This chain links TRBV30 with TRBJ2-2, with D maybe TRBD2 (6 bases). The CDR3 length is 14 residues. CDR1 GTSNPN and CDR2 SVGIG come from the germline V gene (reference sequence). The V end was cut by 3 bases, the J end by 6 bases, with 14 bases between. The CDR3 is CAWRRFGGAGELFF. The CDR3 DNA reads TGTGCCTGGAGGCGGTTCGGAGGGGCCGGGGAGCTGTTTTTT.